The T cell receptor (beta chain) under discussion was sequenced for a study of memory CD4+ T cells and cytomegalovirus serostatus (dated by TCRdb to the late 2010s). Some background on the complete study: The roughly 35 healthy Belgian adults in the cohort included 9 who were CMV seropositive and 24 who were CMV seronegative. CD4+ memory TCRbeta repertoires of a Belgian cohort with known cytomegalovirus serostatus were sequenced in order to replicate a published TCR-based CMV serostatus classifier.

Genomic DNA was extracted from sorted cells with the Quick-DNA Microprep Kit. Amplification of TCRbeta DNA was done with the immunoSEQ hsTCRbeta kit, following the protocol from the manufacturer. An Illumina MiSeq instrument was used to sequence the TCRbeta libraries. The authors' pipeline ran thus. After out-of-frame sequences were removed, millions of distinct TCRbeta sequences remained, averaging about 67,000 per individual. Each individual was scored using the number of 150 to 200 previously reported CMV-associated TCRbeta sequences that the individual carried and the total number of productive distinct TCRbeta sequences. A beta-binomial model was reimplemented in Python, and random forests from scikit-learn, run with default parameters, were trained on data from the US cohort. Classifier performance on the Belgian cohort was summarized as median AUC with percentile confidence intervals over 10,000 bootstrap iterations. Imported from immuneACCESS, the table was reduced by TCRdb to in-frame sequences with V and J called. These copies leave out some clones; in studies compared against another copy, an unresolved V gene accounts for under half, and the cause of the remainder is not known. That table furnishes V, J and clone size, whereas the DNA furnished D and trimming. The sample contains 40,000 or so clones, about three quarters of them found a single time. Approximately 0.78% of the sample comes from the top ten.

Turning to this clone: No antigen is known for it. One base away there is no much larger clone; base qualities are not given.

For CDR1 and CDR2, the germline V gene (reference sequence) lists WNHNN and SYGVQD. Trimmed from V: 6 bases; trimmed from J: 0 bases; junction bases lacking a gene match: 12. Including the terminal cysteine and phenylalanine, the CDR3 comprises 17 residues. Only the CDR3 region is kept as DNA, spanning 51 bases read in frame from base 1. Single viable CD3+CD4+CD8-CD45RO+ cells were sorted as memory CD4+ T cells on a FACSAria II. CMV serostatus was determined with a Roche Elecsys assay detecting serum IgG against CMV pp150, pp28, p38 and p52. Once the samples were thawed, total CD4+ T cells were enriched through positive selection using CD4 magnetic microbeads. The samples came from a different study that was designed specifically to examine the CD4+ T cell memory repertoire. Peripheral blood mononuclear cells were isolated and cryopreserved according to standard operating procedures, and serum was kept at -80 degrees C. The staining relied on CD3-PerCP (BW264/56), CD4-APC (RPA-T4), CD45RO-PE (UCHT1) and CD8-Pacific Orange (3B5) antibodies, and Sytox blue was used to exclude non-viable cells.

Broad study findings and their caveats: For CMV serostatus prediction, a median bootstrapped AUC of 0.95 was reached with the original framework, and a median bootstrapped AUC of around 0.9 was reached with a US-trained random forest. The results were read as suggesting that the CMV-associated TCR signature is, for the most part, present in the CD4+ memory repertoire. Only CD4+CD45RO+ memory cells were sequenced, in contrast to the original study, which included naive and memory CD4+ and CD8+ populations. Of over 150 previously reported CMV-associated TCRbeta sequences, 67 appeared in the CD4+ memory repertoires, each in one to five individuals. A median bootstrapped AUC of 0.95 with a 95% CI of 0.76-1.00 was achieved on the Belgian cohort by the original-framework classifier.

The sample taken for sequencing was memory CD4+ T cells from blood. The sequence came from an adult in good health and CMV-seronegative. Recombination linked TRBV10-1 to TRBJ2-7; 9 bases in between match TRBD1. The CDR3 protein sequence reads: CASSPGQGPSSSYEQYF. The DNA sequence is given as TGCGCCAGCAGCCCGGGACAGGGTCCCTCAAGCTCCTACGAGCAGTACTTC.